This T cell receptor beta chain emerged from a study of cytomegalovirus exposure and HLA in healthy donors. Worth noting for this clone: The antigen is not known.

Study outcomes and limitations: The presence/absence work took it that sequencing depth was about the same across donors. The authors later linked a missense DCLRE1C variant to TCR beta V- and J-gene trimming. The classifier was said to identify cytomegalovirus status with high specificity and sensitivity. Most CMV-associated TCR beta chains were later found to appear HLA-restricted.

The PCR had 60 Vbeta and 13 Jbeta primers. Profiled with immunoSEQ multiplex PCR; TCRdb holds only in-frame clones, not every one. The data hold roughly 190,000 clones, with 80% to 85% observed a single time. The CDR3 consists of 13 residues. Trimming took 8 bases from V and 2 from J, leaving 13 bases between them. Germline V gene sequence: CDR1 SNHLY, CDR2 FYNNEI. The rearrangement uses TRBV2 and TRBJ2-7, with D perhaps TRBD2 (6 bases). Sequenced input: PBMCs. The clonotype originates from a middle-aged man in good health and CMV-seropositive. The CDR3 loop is CASRERGTYEQYF. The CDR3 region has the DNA TGTGCCAGCCGGGAGCGAGGGACCTACGAGCAGTACTTC.